This TCR beta chain was captured by sequencing in a study of T cells in Graves' hyperthyroidism and ophthalmopathy. Study context: Peripheral blood specimens were obtained at initial diagnosis, prior to any treatment.

V was trimmed by 4 bases and J by 4 bases, leaving 14 bases between them. The length of the CDR3 is 15 residues. Germline V CDR1 and CDR2: LGHNA, YSLEER. Amplification of TCR beta CDR3 regions used RNA as the template. A first-round RT-PCR of the TCR CDR3 used the HTBI primer set. MiXCR, run by TCRdb on the multiplex PCR reads, gives a single entry per CDR3 protein. In the table there are a few hundred thousand distinct CDR3 sequences, approximately 15% of which are singletons. Across 18 months, stable Graves' hyperthyroidism was marked by no progression to ophthalmopathy. Aged 18 to 65, the patients had hyperthyroidism that was newly diagnosed and had lasted under 2 months. The PBMCs were sourced from fresh peripheral blood (more than 9 ml).

The rearrangement uses TRBV4-3 and TRBJ1-5; D remains ambiguous. Sequencing was done on a sample of blood. The sequence came from a woman aged 40 to 50 with Graves' hyperthyroidism. CDR3 coding DNA: TGCGCCAGCAGCCCAGCAGACGAACCTAATCAGCCCCAGCATTTT. It is translated as CASSPADEPNQPQHF.